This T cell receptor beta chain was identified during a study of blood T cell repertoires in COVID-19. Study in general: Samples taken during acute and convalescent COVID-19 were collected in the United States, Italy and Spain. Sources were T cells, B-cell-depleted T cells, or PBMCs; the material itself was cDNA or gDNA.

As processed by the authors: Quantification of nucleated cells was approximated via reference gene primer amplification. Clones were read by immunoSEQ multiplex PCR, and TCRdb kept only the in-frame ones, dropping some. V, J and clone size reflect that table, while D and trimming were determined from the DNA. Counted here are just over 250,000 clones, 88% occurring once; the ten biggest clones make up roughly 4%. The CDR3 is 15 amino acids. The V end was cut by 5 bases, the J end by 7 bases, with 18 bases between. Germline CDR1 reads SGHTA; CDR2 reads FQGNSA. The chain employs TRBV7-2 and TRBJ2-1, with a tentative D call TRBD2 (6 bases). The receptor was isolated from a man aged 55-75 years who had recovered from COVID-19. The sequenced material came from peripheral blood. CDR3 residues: CASSLAGPSQNEQFF. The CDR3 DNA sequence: TGTGCCAGCAGCCTTGCGGGGCCGTCCCAGAATGAGCAGTTCTTC. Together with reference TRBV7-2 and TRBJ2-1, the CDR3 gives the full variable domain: GAGVSQSPSNKVTEKGKDVELRCDPISGHTALYWYRQSLGQGLEFLIYFQGNSAPDKSGLPSDRFSAERTGGSVSTLTIQRTQQEDSAVYLCASSLAGPSQNEQFFGPGTRLTVL.